This T cell receptor beta chain is from a study of T cells in Graves' hyperthyroidism and ophthalmopathy. This clonotype was picked up a small number of times. The source material, RNA transcripts, was used to amplify TCR beta CDR3 regions. The HTBI set primed first-round TCR CDR3 RT-PCR. TCRdb re-called the multiplex PCR reads with MiXCR, one entry per CDR3 protein. This table has 500,000 to 700,000 distinct CDR3 sequences, 15% to 20% appearing once. The TCR originated in a young woman with Graves' hyperthyroidism. The sample consisted of blood.

This chain's CDR3 is CASSQQGDTQYF. The DNA for the CDR3 is TGTGCCAGCAGTCAGCAAGGAGATACGCAGTATTTT. The J gene is TRBJ2-3, the V gene TRBV6-1; D not resolved. The V end was cut by 5 bases, the J end by 5 bases, with 8 bases between. The CDR3 runs to 12 residues. The germline V gene encodes CDR1 MNHNS and CDR2 SASEGT.